The 28 T cell receptor beta chains presented below share a single source sample, sequenced in a study of regulatory T cells in long-lasting Graves disease. This sample's time point: newly diagnosed GD, antithyroid drugs for less than 3 months. Scientists built the TCR library using RNA that was extracted from PBMCs. CDR3 regions were amplified by Arm-PCR using iRepertoire HTBI primers to build TCR beta libraries. TCRdb used MiXCR to reprocess the multiplex PCR reads, holding one entry per CDR3 protein. The data contain around 400,000 distinct CDR3 sequences, around a sixth of them singletons. Specimen: peripheral blood mononuclear cells (PBMCs), collected at new diagnosis, from a patient treated with antithyroid drugs. These receptors were obtained from a female donor with Graves disease.

This clonotype was seen at least ten times. V is TRBV24-1 and J is TRBJ1-1; TRBD1 is a possible D gene (5 bases). Germline-derived CDR1 and CDR2 are KGHDR and SFDVKD. Trimming pared 6 bases from V and 4 bases from J, leaving 11 bases between. CDR3 length: 13 amino acids. The chain's CDR3 is CATSPSGGTEAFF. The DNA for the CDR3 is TGTGCCACCAGTCCCTCCGGGGGCACTGAAGCTTTCTTT.

This clonotype has just a few counts. The chain recombines TRBV5-6 with TRBJ2-5, with no clear D. CDR1 and CDR2 (germline): SGHDT, YYEEEE. V was clipped by 3 bases and J by 5 bases, with 23 bases between them. CDR3 size: 17 residues. The CDR3 DNA reads as TGTGCCAGCAGCTCCCCTGGGTGGTTAGGTGGTACGGAGACCCAGTACTTC. Translating gives CASSSPGWLGGTETQYF.

This clonotype was counted a few times. V gene TRBV5-6 combines with J gene TRBJ1-4, with D possibly being TRBD1 (5 bases). The CDR3 runs to 15 residues. From germline, CDR1 is SGHDT and CDR2 YYEEEE. V was cut by 1 base and J by 4 bases, with 11 bases left in between. CDR3 DNA sequence: TGTGCCAGCAGCTTGAAACAGGAAAATAATGAAAAACTGTTTTTT. Translated: CASSLKQENNEKLFF. Drawing the rest from reference TRBV5-6 and TRBJ1-4, the complete variable domain is DAGVTQSPTHLIKTRGQQVTLRCSPKSGHDTVSWYQQALGQGPQFIFQYYEEEERQRGNFPDRFSGHQFPNYSSELNVNALLLGDSALYLCASSLKQENNEKLFFGSGTQLSVL.

This clonotype was recorded many times. J is TRBJ1-2 and V is TRBV20-1, with 7 positions matching TRBD1. Germline V lookup: CDR1 DFQATT, CDR2 SNEGSKA (reference sequence). J gave up 5 bases and V 6 bases, and 9 bases lay outside the gene matches. The CDR3 consists of 13 residues. The CDR3 sequence is CSARFGTDYGYTF. CDR3 nucleotide sequence: TGCAGTGCCCGGTTCGGGACAGATTATGGCTACACCTTC.

This clonotype was counted many times. DNA of the CDR3: TGTGCCAGCAGTCCCCAATTAACGATTAGGACCGGCTATGGCTACACCTTC. Its protein product is CASSPQLTIRTGYGYTF. V and J are TRBV6-2 or TRBV6-3 and TRBJ1-2; the D is unclear. Trimming shortened V by 5 bases and J by 4 bases, and 23 bases separated the two germline ends. This CDR3 spans 17 amino acids. The germline gives CDR1 MNHEY, CDR2 SVGEGT.

This clonotype was seen many times. The chain is built from TRBV7-9 and TRBJ1-1, with 7 bases fitting TRBD1. This CDR3 has 10 amino acids. J gave up 6 bases and V 8 bases, and 0 bases lay outside the gene matches. Germline V gene sequence: CDR1 SEHNR, CDR2 FQNEAQ (reference sequence). CDR3 loop: CASQGAEAFF. Written as DNA, the CDR3 is TGTGCCAGCCAGGGGGCTGAAGCTTTCTTT.

This clonotype was observed many times. The chain recombines TRBV5-1 with TRBJ1-2; 9 positions agree with TRBD1. The germline V gene has CDR1 SGHRS and CDR2 YFSETQ. With V trimmed by 5 bases and J by 7 bases, 12 bases remained unmatched. This CDR3 is 15 amino acids long. The CDR3 DNA follows: TGCGCCAGCAGTACACTATCCGGGACAGGGCTTGGCTACACCTTC. Protein sequence: CASSTLSGTGLGYTF.

This clonotype was counted at least ten times. This chain connects TRBV5-1 to TRBJ2-1; D gene unclear. CDR3 length: 16 residues. In germline, CDR1 is SGHRS, CDR2 YFSETQ. Trimming took 4 bases from V and 0 from J, leaving 14 bases between them. The CDR3 DNA is TGCGCCAGCAGCCGATGGATCCAGAGCTCCTACAATGAGCAGTTCTTC. Protein sequence: CASSRWIQSSYNEQFF.

J is TRBJ2-2 and V is TRBV6-1; D possibly corresponds to TRBD2 (6 bases). Between the trimmed V and J ends, which lost 7 bases and 5 bases, there was a span of 17 bases. Germline lookup yields CDR1 MNHNS and CDR2 SASEGT. The CDR3 is made up of 15 amino acids. Written as DNA, the CDR3 is TGTGCCAGCACAAGGGCGGGGACCCTGACCGGGGAGCTGTTTTTT. Translated, it gives CASTRAGTLTGELFF.

The V call is TRBV5-4, the J call TRBJ1-5; no firm D call. V gave up 4 bases and J gave up 4 bases, with 9 bases separating them. Germline CDR1 SGHNT, CDR2 YYREEE (reference sequence). CDR3 length equals 13 residues. The chain's CDR3 is CASSNTPNQPQHF. The CDR3 DNA reads TGTGCCAGCAGCAATACCCCAAATCAGCCCCAGCATTTT.

This clonotype was seen repeatedly, ten times or more. J is TRBJ1-1 and V is TRBV12-3 or TRBV12-4; TRBD1 matches at 7 bases. With V trimmed by 5 bases and J by 1 base, 4 bases remained unmatched. This CDR3 has 14 residues. Here the CDR3 reads CASSRTGANTEAFF. Written as DNA, the CDR3 is TGTGCCAGCAGTCGTACAGGGGCGAACACTGAAGCTTTCTTT.

As to this clonotype: A much larger clonotype is one base distant, so this may be a read error. The CDR3 region is CTSSGREGYGFTF. CDR3 coding DNA: TGTACCAGCAGTGGCCGGGAAGGCTATGGCTTCACCTTC. The chain recombines TRBV12-3 or TRBV12-4 with TRBJ1-2; D gene unclear. The CDR3 extends over 13 amino acids.

This clonotype was detected many times. V and J are TRBV27 and TRBJ2-1; 10 positions agree with TRBD2. CDR1 and CDR2 from the germline V gene are MNHEY and SMNVEV (reference sequence). The CDR3 extends over 15 amino acids. The ends lost 2 bases at V and 6 bases at J; junction bases unmatched: 4. In DNA, the CDR3 is TGTGCCAGCAGTTTAAGAGCGGGGGGGCTCAATGAGCAGTTCTTC. Amino acid sequence: CASSLRAGGLNEQFF.

In the case of this clonotype: At one end the junction does not follow the germline gene, possibly because of a read error. The chain joins TRBV9 to TRBJ2-1; tentatively, D is TRBD2 (5 bases). Germline CDR1 and CDR2: SGDLS and YYNGEE. The CDR3 sequence is 16 residues long. The CDR3 sequence: CVSSVEPADGVNEQFF. The CDR3 DNA follows: TGTGTCAGCAGCGTAGAGCCAGCGGATGGGGTCAATGAGCAGTTCTTC. The whole variable domain, remainder taken from reference TRBV9 and TRBJ2-1, is DSGVTQTPKHLITATGQRVTLRCSPRSGDLSVYWYQQSLDQGLQFLIQYYNGEERAKGNILERFSAQQFPDLHSELNLSSLELGDSALYFCVSSVEPADGVNEQFFGPGTRLTVL.

This sequence joins TRBV12-3 or TRBV12-4 and TRBJ2-1; D may be TRBD1 or TRBD2 (5 bases each). V was clipped by 6 bases and J by 5 bases, with 20 bases between them. The length of the CDR3 is 16 residues. CDR3 DNA sequence: TGTGCCAGCAGCCCAAAGCCGGGACGCCCCAACAATGAGCAGTTCTTC. Amino acid sequence: CASSPKPGRPNNEQFF.

This clonotype came up many times. V and J are TRBV27 and TRBJ2-3; D assignment may be TRBD1 or TRBD2 (5 bases each). The germline V gene encodes CDR1 MNHEY and CDR2 SMNVEV (reference sequence). There are 14 residues in the CDR3. The ends were cut back, 10 bases at V and 5 bases at J, with 19 bases in the middle. The CDR3 coding sequence is TGTGCCACCGGGGCAGCGAGAGAAGGAGATACGCAGTATTTT. It is translated as CATGAAREGDTQYF.

Ten or more counts support this clonotype. CDR3 in DNA: TGTGCCAGCAGCCCCGCGGGAGCGGGGACTTACGAGCAGTACTTC. Protein product: CASSPAGAGTYEQYF. The rearrangement links TRBV12-3 or TRBV12-4 to TRBJ2-7; 7 positions agree with TRBD2. The junction had 12 bases not matched to a gene; V was cut back by 6 bases and J by 4 bases. The CDR3 consists of 15 residues.

This clonotype has a count of ten or more. The V and J genes are TRBV12-3 or TRBV12-4 and TRBJ2-3; the D gene could be TRBD1 or TRBD2 (5 bases each). This CDR3 region has 16 residues. V shed 3 bases and J shed 3 bases, with 16 bases lying between them. The CDR3 sequence: CASSFWGSDVTDTQYF. CDR3 DNA: TGTGCCAGCAGTTTTTGGGGGAGCGATGTTACAGATACGCAGTATTTT.

V usage is TRBV6-2 or TRBV6-3 and J usage is TRBJ2-2, with a tentative D call TRBD2 (6 bases). This CDR3 comprises 15 residues. Germline loops: CDR1 MNHEY, CDR2 SVGEGT. Between the trimmed V and J ends, which lost 6 bases and 8 bases, there was a span of 19 bases. The CDR3 sequence: CASSYTGGRTGELFF. CDR3 sequence (DNA): TGTGCCAGCAGCTATACCGGGGGTCGAACTGGGGAGCTGTTTTTT.

This clonotype came up a few times. The J gene is TRBJ1-1, the V gene TRBV6-9; D is unclear. V lost 3 bases and J lost 4, with 18 bases in between. CDR3 length: 16 amino acids. Germline-derived CDR1 and CDR2 are MNHGY and SVAAGI. CDR3 sequence: CASSYSSGTNGTEAFF. CDR3 coding DNA: TGTGCCAGCAGTTACTCCTCGGGCACAAACGGCACTGAAGCTTTCTTT.

This clonotype has at least ten counts. The CDR3 spells CASSLAKQANTEAFF. CDR3 DNA: TGTGCCAGCAGCTTGGCCAAGCAGGCAAACACTGAAGCTTTCTTT. The rearrangement links TRBV5-6 to TRBJ1-1; D not certain. Trimming pared 0 bases from V and 2 bases from J, leaving 11 bases between. The germline CDR1 and CDR2 sequences are SGHDT and YYEEEE. There are 15 residues in the CDR3.

The sample holds many counts of this clonotype. The gene calls are TRBV3-1 and TRBJ2-7; unclear D gene. The CDR3 runs to 11 residues. CDR1 LGHDT and CDR2 YNNKEL come from the germline V gene (reference sequence). The V end lost 1 base, the J end lost 6 bases, and 4 bases lay between the germline ends. CDR3 region: CASSQGVEQYF. In DNA form, the CDR3 reads TGTGCCAGCAGCCAAGGGGTCGAGCAGTACTTC.

There are a few counts of this clonotype. The V and J genes are TRBV27 and TRBJ1-2; 7 nucleotides agree with TRBD1. Germline V gene data show CDR1 as MNHEY and CDR2 as SMNVEV (reference sequence). Unmatched junction bases numbered 4, after V lost 5 bases and J lost 7 bases. This CDR3 contains 12 residues. The CDR3 DNA reads as TGTGCCAGCAGTCTCACAGGGGCTGGCTACACCTTC. Translation gives CASSLTGAGYTF.

Comment on this clonotype: Just one base apart from a much larger clone, this may be a read error. V gene TRBV3-1 combines with J gene TRBJ2-2; 8 nucleotides match TRBD2. The germline V gene encodes CDR1 LGHDT and CDR2 YNNKEL (reference sequence). The CDR3 loop spans 14 amino acids. The V and J ends lost 3 bases and 10 bases, in that order; junction bases with no gene match: 7. The CDR3 sequence: CASSQALAAEELFF. CDR3 DNA: TGTGCCAGCAGCCAGGCACTAGCGGCCGAGGAGCTGTTTTTT.

This clonotype was seen repeatedly, ten times or more. The rearrangement links TRBV10-1 to TRBJ2-1, with TRBD2 matching over 8 bases. CDR1 and CDR2 from the germline V gene are WNHNN and SYGVQD (reference sequence). After removal of 3 bases from V and 7 bases from J, the junction contained 8 bases not matched to a gene. The length of the CDR3 is 15 residues. CDR3 protein: CASSDGAGAENEQFF. The DNA of the CDR3 is TGCGCCAGCAGTGACGGAGCGGGAGCTGAGAATGAGCAGTTCTTC.

This clonotype was detected ten times or more. The chain has TRBV12-3 or TRBV12-4 and TRBJ1-1; perhaps TRBD1 as D (5 bases). This CDR3 has 13 residues. V was cut by 7 bases and J by 7 bases, with 16 bases left in between. DNA of the CDR3: TGTGCCAGCATCGACAGAACCAAAGGTGAAGCTTTCTTT. Its translation: CASIDRTKGEAFF.

This clonotype was recorded many times. The chain couples TRBV7-9 to TRBJ2-5; 11 bases align to TRBD2. Germline V lookup: CDR1 SEHNR, CDR2 FQNEAQ (reference sequence). The CDR3 length is 15 residues. Trimming removed 5 bases from V and 5 bases from J; junction bases left unmatched: 7. The CDR3 coding sequence is TGTGCCAGCAGCGAGATAGCGGGAGGGCGCGAGACCCAGTACTTC. It is translated as CASSEIAGGRETQYF.

At least ten counts were recorded for this clonotype. The rearrangement links TRBV29-1 to TRBJ1-2; 8 bases are shared with TRBD1. The trim removed 7 bases at V and 4 bases at J, leaving 8 bases unmatched. CDR3 length: 13 residues. Germline V gives CDR1 SQVTM, CDR2 ANQGSEA. CDR3 nucleotides: TGCAGCGGACAGTTGGACAGGGCCTATGGCTACACCTTC. It is translated as CSGQLDRAYGYTF.